This TCR beta chain derives from a study of Ad26.COV2.S vaccination and SARS-CoV-2 variants. This CDR3 comprises 16 residues. V was pared by 2 bases and J by 0 bases, with 8 bases of the junction left unmatched. Germline V gene lookup returns CDR1 SGDLS and CDR2 YYNGEE. This clone was detected a few times. As yet, its antigen is unknown. Regarding treatment: around 19 received Ad26.COV2.S at low or high dose, single or two shots; about 5 received placebo; per-sample allocation not given. The samples were gathered on day 63 after the first injection of vaccine or placebo. Assay: immunoSEQ multiplex PCR; the TCRdb copy retains only in-frame clones and omits some. The sample has over 300,000 clones, roughly four fifths seen once; the top ten hold around 7%. Findings and caveats of the study: The study found higher spike-specific TCR breadth in vaccine than placebo recipients.

The genes are TRBV9 and TRBJ2-7, with TRBD1 identical over 7 bases. The sample in question was peripheral blood, obtained in a trial of Ad26.COV2.S vaccine versus placebo. The clonotype was recovered from a person aged 18-65 years who received the Ad26.COV2.S COVID-19 vaccine or a placebo. Written as DNA, the CDR3 is TGTGCCAGCAGCGTCATACGGGACAGTAGCTCCTACGAGCAGTACTTC. Amino acids: CASSVIRDSSSYEQYF.